The clone carrying this TCR beta chain was picked up one time. The source of the sample is a study of blood T cell repertoires in COVID-19. Background on the study: Both acute and convalescent COVID-19 samples were obtained from the United States, Italy and Spain. Sources were T cells, B-cell-depleted T cells, or PBMCs; the material itself was cDNA or gDNA.

V shed 2 bases and J shed 1 base, with 8 bases lying between them. Germline V gene lookup returns CDR1 MDHEN and CDR2 SYDVKM. The length of the CDR3 is 14 residues. In the authors' workflow: Reference gene primer amplification gave nucleated cell count estimates. Libraries were prepared by immunoSEQ multiplex PCR; TCRdb keeps only in-frame clonotypes and omits some of them. That table gives V, J and clone size, and the DNA gave D and trimming. The sample carries around 92,000 clones, about 86% recorded once. The TCR comes from a woman aged 55-69 years in a cohort sampled during active or convalescent COVID-19. J is TRBJ1-2 and V is TRBV28, with D unresolved. The specimen was peripheral blood. This CDR3 is CASSLTQSNYGYTF. For the CDR3, the DNA is TGTGCCAGCAGTTTAACACAGAGTAACTATGGCTACACCTTC.